One and the same sample provided the 22 T cell receptor beta chains below, sequenced in a study of cytomegalovirus exposure and HLA in healthy donors. A multiplex PCR was run with 60 Vbeta primers and 13 Jbeta primers. Profiling relied on immunoSEQ multiplex PCR, and the TCRdb table lists in-frame clones only, not all of them. The table includes roughly 220,000 clones, approximately 80% detected once. The sequencing sample was made of PBMCs. The receptors come from a man aged 45 to 65 in good health and CMV-seronegative.

This rearrangement joins TRBV10-3 to TRBJ2-1, with D perhaps matching TRBD2 (5 bases). Between the trimmed V and J ends, which lost 0 bases and 5 bases, there was a span of 14 bases. Germline CDR1 reads ENHRY; CDR2 reads SYGVKD. The CDR3 extends over 16 amino acids. For the CDR3, the DNA is TGTGCCATCAGTGAGTCGGGCGGGCCGCCGAACAATGAGCAGTTCTTC. Translating it yields CAISESGGPPNNEQFF.

This chain connects TRBV5-1 to TRBJ2-3, with D possibly being TRBD1 (6 bases). The V end was cut by 1 base, the J end by 5 bases, with 17 bases between. CDR3 length equals 16 residues. Per germline, CDR1 SGHRS and CDR2 YFSETQ. Written as DNA, the CDR3 is TGCGCCAGCAGCTTGTATCAGGGGAACGGGCGAGATACGCAGTATTTT. Translated, it gives CASSLYQGNGRDTQYF. Based on the CDR3 plus reference TRBV5-1 and TRBJ2-3, the full variable domain is KAGVTQTPRYLIKTRGQQVTLSCSPISGHRSVSWYQQTPGQGLQFLFEYFSETQRNKGNFPGRFSGRQFSNSRSEMNVSTLELGDSALYLCASSLYQGNGRDTQYFGPGTRLTVL.

The V gene is TRBV15, the J gene TRBJ2-7; D remains unclear. V was shortened by 0 bases and J by 4 bases, with 10 bases between the two germline ends. Germline V gene data show CDR1 as LNHNV and CDR2 as YYDKDF (reference sequence). This CDR3 comprises 14 residues. The CDR3 loop reads CATSRDHPGYEQYF. The CDR3 DNA follows: TGTGCCACCAGCAGAGATCATCCCGGGTACGAGCAGTACTTC.

In its sample, this clone was seen a few times. This sequence joins TRBV28 and TRBJ1-2; 9 nucleotides match TRBD1. V shed 5 bases and J 3 bases; nucleotides not matched to a gene: 7. This CDR3 contains 15 residues. Germline CDR1 reads MDHEN; CDR2 reads SYDVKM. CDR3 sequence reads: CASSTTGGKDYGYTF. The CDR3 nucleotides are TGTGCCAGCAGTACCACAGGGGGCAAAGACTATGGCTACACCTTC.

Only a few counts were recorded for this clone. The chain joins TRBV27 to TRBJ1-2, with D unclear. CDR3 length: 15 amino acids. CDR1 and CDR2 (germline): MNHEY, SMNVEV (reference sequence). Trimming removed 2 bases from V and 8 bases from J, with 18 bases in between. In nucleotides, the CDR3 is TGTGCCAGCAGTTTAAAGGCGACTGGATCATACGGCTACACCTTC. This gives the protein CASSLKATGSYGYTF.

The CDR3 DNA is TGCGCCAGCAGCCAATACTTTCCGGGACAGAACACTGAAGCTTTCTTT. Protein sequence: CASSQYFPGQNTEAFF. V usage is TRBV4-1 and J usage is TRBJ1-1; perhaps TRBD1 as D (6 bases). Germline loops: CDR1 MGHRA, CDR2 YSYEKL. CDR3 size: 16 residues. With 2 bases removed from V and 1 base from J, the gap between germline ends came to 14 bases.

This chain uses TRBV6-6 with TRBJ1-6; D may be TRBD1 (5 bases). The germline V gene encodes CDR1 MNHNY and CDR2 SVGAGI (reference sequence). This CDR3 is built from 14 residues. V was clipped by 2 bases and J by 5 bases, with 7 bases between them. DNA of the CDR3: TGTGCCAGCAGTTACGGACAAAATAATTCACCCCTCCACTTT. Protein product: CASSYGQNNSPLHF.

The rearrangement uses TRBV11-1 and TRBJ2-2; D may be TRBD1 (6 bases). This CDR3 is 16 amino acids long. The germline V and J ends were trimmed by 2 bases and 6 bases, with 16 bases remaining between them. Germline CDR1 and CDR2: SGHAT and FQDESV (reference sequence). The CDR3 sequence is CASSLSGQSKAGELFF. CDR3 bases: TGTGCCAGCAGCTTATCTGGACAGTCGAAGGCCGGGGAGCTGTTTTTT.

This clone was counted once. The J gene is TRBJ2-5, the V gene TRBV19; 8 nucleotides line up with TRBD2. The DNA end favors TRBJ2-7, so the J call may be wrong. CDR1 LNHDA and CDR2 SQIVND come from the germline V gene (reference sequence). CDR3 length equals 15 residues. The CDR3 loop reads CASSAAGAGVYEQYF. DNA for the CDR3: TGTGCCAGTAGTGCAGCGGGGGCGGGCGTCTACGAGCAGTACTTC.

V usage is TRBV2 and J usage is TRBJ1-1; 8 nucleotides agree with TRBD1. The V gene's germline CDR1 is SNHLY and CDR2 FYNNEI. V was pared by 7 bases and J by 5 bases, with 15 bases of the junction left unmatched. This CDR3 spans 16 amino acids. The DNA for the CDR3 is TGTGCCAGCACCCCTGACGCAGGGGGCTCGGGAACTGAAGCTTTCTTT. Protein: CASTPDAGGSGTEAFF.

The rearrangement links TRBV28 to TRBJ2-3; 9 nucleotides agree with TRBD2. CDR1 MDHEN and CDR2 SYDVKM come from the germline V gene. Germline trimming cut 3 bases from V and 8 bases from J; bases unmatched to any gene: 12. The CDR3 length is 16 residues. In nucleotides, the CDR3 is TGTGCCAGCAGTTTTGGTTCTAGCGGGGCTCTTGGTACGCAGTATTTT. This translates into CASSFGSSGALGTQYF.

Here the CDR3 reads CAWRAGGREQYF. The CDR3, as DNA: TGTGCCTGGAGAGCGGGAGGGAGAGAGCAGTACTTC. V and J are TRBV30 and TRBJ2-7; 10 bases line up with TRBD2. Germline CDR1 is GTSNPN and CDR2 is SVGIG (reference sequence). The CDR3 is 12 residues long. With V trimmed by 3 bases and J by 7 bases, 3 bases remained unmatched.

The rearrangement uses TRBV4-1 and TRBJ2-3, with 9 bases aligning to TRBD2. Germline CDR1 reads MGHRA; CDR2 reads YSYEKL. This CDR3 spans 18 amino acids. V lost 0 bases and J lost 5; bases outside the gene matches: 12. The CDR3 protein is CASSQDPYSGSLLDTQYF. CDR3 nucleotides: TGCGCCAGCAGCCAAGACCCTTATAGCGGGAGTTTGTTAGATACGCAGTATTTT.

The chain's CDR3 is CSVGVQRTNYGYTF. As DNA, the CDR3 is TGCAGCGTTGGGGTGCAGCGGACTAACTATGGCTACACCTTC. This chain uses TRBV29-1 with TRBJ1-2; D is unresolved. V lost 4 bases and J 0 bases, leaving 12 bases between the germline ends. The CDR3 contains 14 residues. The V gene's germline CDR1 is SQVTM and CDR2 ANQGSEA.

The chain combines TRBV29-1 with TRBJ2-4; the D gene is possibly TRBD2 (7 bases). V dropped 7 bases and J dropped 3 bases, with 13 bases sitting between them. Germline V gene lookup returns CDR1 SQVTM and CDR2 ANQGSEA. The CDR3 covers 13 residues. The CDR3 spells CSAGGGGKNIQYF. For the CDR3, the DNA is TGCAGCGCTGGGGGAGGGGGCAAAAACATTCAGTACTTC.

This clone was observed a handful of times. CDR3 bases: TGTGCCAGCAGCTTATCGGTAGCGGGAGGGACAGAGCAGTTCTTC. This encodes CASSLSVAGGTEQFF. The chain joins TRBV7-2 to TRBJ2-1, with 11 nucleotides matching TRBD2. Per germline, CDR1 SGHTA and CDR2 FQGNSA. V gave up 2 bases and J gave up 10 bases; unmatched junction bases: 7. CDR3 length: 15 residues.

This clone is a singleton in its sample. The rearrangement joins TRBV4-2 to TRBJ1-2; no firm D call. The germline V and J ends were trimmed by 0 bases and 5 bases, with 10 bases remaining between them. The CDR3 contains 14 residues. Per germline, CDR1 LGHNA and CDR2 YNFKEQ. Here the CDR3 reads CASSQDRREYGYTF. The CDR3 DNA reads as TGTGCCAGCAGCCAAGATCGCCGGGAGTATGGCTACACCTTC.

The chain carries TRBV5-1 and TRBJ2-2; no definite D call. The CDR3 extends over 16 amino acids. V lost 2 bases, J lost 1 base, and 12 bases lay in between. Looked up from germline, CDR1 is SGHRS and CDR2 is YFSETQ. CDR3 coding DNA: TGCGCCAGCAGCTTTGATCGGCAGGTGAACACCGGGGAGCTGTTTTTT. Its protein is CASSFDRQVNTGELFF.

This chain connects TRBV7-9 to TRBJ2-5; 15 bases map to TRBD2. Germline CDR1 SEHNR, CDR2 FQNEAQ (reference sequence). Trimming took 2 bases from V and 5 from J; bases not matched to a gene: 6. This CDR3 region has 17 residues. CDR3 nucleotides: TGTGCCAGCAGCTTACCCGGACTAGCGGGAGGGCGTGAGACCCAGTACTTC. This sequence encodes CASSLPGLAGGRETQYF.

This clone came up once. The V gene is TRBV18, the J gene TRBJ2-7, with 8 bases that match TRBD2. V lost 2 bases to trimming and J lost 3 bases; unmatched junction nucleotides: 6. In germline, CDR1 is KGHSH, CDR2 LQKENI. The length of the CDR3 is 15 residues. The CDR3 bases are TGTGCCAGCTCACCAACCGGGACTAGTATCTACGAGCAGTACTTC. Translating it yields CASSPTGTSIYEQYF.

This clone was observed once. The chain carries TRBV11-3 and TRBJ2-7; weak D call: TRBD1 (6 bases). Germline lookup yields CDR1 SGHNT and CDR2 YENEEA. V lost 2 bases to trimming and J lost 6 bases, with 11 bases between them. The CDR3 is 13 amino acids. This CDR3 reads CASSLQGFGEQYF. CDR3 DNA sequence: TGTGCCAGCAGCTTACAGGGGTTCGGCGAGCAGTACTTC. The whole variable domain, filled in from reference TRBV11-3 and TRBJ2-7, reads EAGVVQSPRYKIIEKKQPVAFWCNPISGHNTLYWYLQNLGQGPELLIRYENEEAVDDSQLPKDRFSAERLKGVDSTLKIQPAELGDSAVYLCASSLQGFGEQYFGPGTRLTVT.

The chain links TRBV19 to TRBJ1-5; TRBD1 aligns across 7 bases. CDR1 and CDR2 (germline): LNHDA, SQIVND (reference sequence). V was pared by 5 bases and J by 7 bases, with 5 bases of the junction left unmatched. CDR3 length: 13 residues. The chain's CDR3 is CASSVTGNQPQHF. In DNA form, the CDR3 reads TGTGCCAGTAGTGTGACAGGGAACCAGCCCCAGCATTTT.